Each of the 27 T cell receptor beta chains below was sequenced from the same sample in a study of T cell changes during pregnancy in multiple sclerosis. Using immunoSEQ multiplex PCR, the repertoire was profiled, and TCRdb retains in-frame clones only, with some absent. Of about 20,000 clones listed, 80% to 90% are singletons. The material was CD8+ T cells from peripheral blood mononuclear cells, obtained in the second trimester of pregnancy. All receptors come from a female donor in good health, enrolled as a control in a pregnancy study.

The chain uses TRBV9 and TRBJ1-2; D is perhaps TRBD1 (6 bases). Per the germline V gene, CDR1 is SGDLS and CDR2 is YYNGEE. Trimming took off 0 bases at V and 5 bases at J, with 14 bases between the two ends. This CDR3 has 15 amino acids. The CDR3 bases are TGTGCCAGCAGCGTAGAGGGGGGGCTGGGTTATGGCTACACCTTC. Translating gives CASSVEGGLGYGYTF.

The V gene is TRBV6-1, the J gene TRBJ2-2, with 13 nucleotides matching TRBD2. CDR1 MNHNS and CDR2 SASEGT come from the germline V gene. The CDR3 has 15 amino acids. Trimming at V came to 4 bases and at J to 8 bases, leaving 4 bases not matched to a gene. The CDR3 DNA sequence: TGTGCCAGCAGTGTACTAGCGGGGGGGAGTGGGGAGCTGTTTTTT. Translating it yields CASSVLAGGSGELFF.

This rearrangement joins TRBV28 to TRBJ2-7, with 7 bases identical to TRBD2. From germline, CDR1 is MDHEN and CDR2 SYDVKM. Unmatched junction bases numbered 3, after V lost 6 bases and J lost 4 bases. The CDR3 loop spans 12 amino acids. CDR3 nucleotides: TGTGCCAGCAGCTTTAGCGGGTACGAGCAGTACTTC. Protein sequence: CASSFSGYEQYF. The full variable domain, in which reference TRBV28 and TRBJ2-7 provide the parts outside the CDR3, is DVKVTQSSRYLVKRTGEKVFLECVQDMDHENMFWYRQDPGLGLRLIYFSYDVKMKEKGDIPEGYSVSREKKERFSLILESASTNQTSMYLCASSFSGYEQYFGPGTRLTVT.

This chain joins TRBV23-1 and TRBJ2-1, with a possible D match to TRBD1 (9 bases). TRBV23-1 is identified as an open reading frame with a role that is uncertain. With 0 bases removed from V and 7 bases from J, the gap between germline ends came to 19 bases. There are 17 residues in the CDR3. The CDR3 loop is CASSQSTGGTGRNEQFF. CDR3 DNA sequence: TGCGCCAGCAGTCAATCGACGGGGGGGACAGGGAGAAATGAGCAGTTCTTC.

CDR3 protein: CASSSPGDSDTQYF. CDR3 coding DNA: TGTGCCAGCAGCTCTCCGGGAGATTCAGATACGCAGTATTTT. The chain is built from TRBV13 and TRBJ2-3, with D maybe TRBD2 (6 bases). This CDR3 has 14 residues. CDR1 and CDR2 (germline): PRHDT, FYEKMQ (reference sequence). Trimming pared 4 bases from V and 4 bases from J, leaving 12 bases between.

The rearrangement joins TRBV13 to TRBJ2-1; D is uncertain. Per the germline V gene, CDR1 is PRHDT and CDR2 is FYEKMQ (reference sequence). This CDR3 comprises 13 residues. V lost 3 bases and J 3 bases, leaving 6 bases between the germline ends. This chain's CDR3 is CASSLGSYNEQFF. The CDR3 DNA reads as TGTGCCAGCAGCTTGGGCAGCTACAATGAGCAGTTCTTC.

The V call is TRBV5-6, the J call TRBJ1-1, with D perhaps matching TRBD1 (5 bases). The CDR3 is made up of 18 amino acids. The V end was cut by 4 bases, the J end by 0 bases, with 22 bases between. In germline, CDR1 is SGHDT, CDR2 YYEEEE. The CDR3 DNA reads TGTGCCAGCAGCCCGGGGACTCGAGGCGGGGGTTTGAACACTGAAGCTTTCTTT. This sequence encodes CASSPGTRGGGLNTEAFF.

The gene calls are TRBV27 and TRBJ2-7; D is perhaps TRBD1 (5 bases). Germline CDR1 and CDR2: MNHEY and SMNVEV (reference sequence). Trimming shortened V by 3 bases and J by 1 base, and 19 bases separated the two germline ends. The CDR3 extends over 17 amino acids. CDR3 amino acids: CASSFWPLTETSYEQYF. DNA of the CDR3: TGTGCCAGCAGTTTTTGGCCTTTGACAGAGACATCCTACGAGCAGTACTTC.

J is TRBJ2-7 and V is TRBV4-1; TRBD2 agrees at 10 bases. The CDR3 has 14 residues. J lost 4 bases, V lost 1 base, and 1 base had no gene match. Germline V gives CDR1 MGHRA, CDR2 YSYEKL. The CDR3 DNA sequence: TGCGCCAGCAGCCAAGCTAGCGGGAGTTACGAGCAGTACTTC. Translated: CASSQASGSYEQYF.

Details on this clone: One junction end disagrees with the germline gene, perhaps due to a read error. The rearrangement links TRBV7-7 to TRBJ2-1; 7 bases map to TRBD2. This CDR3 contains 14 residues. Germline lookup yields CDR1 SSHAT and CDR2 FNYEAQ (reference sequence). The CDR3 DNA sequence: TGTGCTAGCAGCTTGGGGGGGACCTACAATGAGCAGTTCTTC. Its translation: CASSLGGTYNEQFF.

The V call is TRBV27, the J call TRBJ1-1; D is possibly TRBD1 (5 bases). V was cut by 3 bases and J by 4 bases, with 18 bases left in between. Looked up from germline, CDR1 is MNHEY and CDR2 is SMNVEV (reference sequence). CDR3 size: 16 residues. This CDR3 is CASSFYNIGVGTEAFF. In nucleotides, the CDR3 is TGTGCCAGCAGTTTCTACAACATAGGGGTTGGCACTGAAGCTTTCTTT.

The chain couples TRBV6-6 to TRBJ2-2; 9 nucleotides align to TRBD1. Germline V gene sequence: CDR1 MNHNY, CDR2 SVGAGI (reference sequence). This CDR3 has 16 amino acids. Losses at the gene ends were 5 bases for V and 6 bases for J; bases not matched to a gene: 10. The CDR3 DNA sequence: TGTGCCAGCAGTAAAATCCGGGACAGGGAGTCCGGGGAGCTGTTTTTT. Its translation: CASSKIRDRESGELFF.

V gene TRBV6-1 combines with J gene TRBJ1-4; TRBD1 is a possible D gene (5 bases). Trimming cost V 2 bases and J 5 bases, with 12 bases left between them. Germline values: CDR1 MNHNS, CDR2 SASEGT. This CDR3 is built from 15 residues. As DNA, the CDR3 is TGTGCCAGCAGTGAAAATTTAGGGGCAAATGAAAAACTGTTTTTT. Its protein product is CASSENLGANEKLFF.

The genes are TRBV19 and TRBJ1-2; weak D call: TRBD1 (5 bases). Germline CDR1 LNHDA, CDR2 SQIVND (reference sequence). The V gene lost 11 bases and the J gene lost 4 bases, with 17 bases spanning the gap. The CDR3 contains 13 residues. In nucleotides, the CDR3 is TGTGCCGTTTCGACGACAGCGCTCTATGGCTACACCTTC. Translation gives CAVSTTALYGYTF.

Here the CDR3 reads CAWALPGLAGSEQFF. The CDR3 DNA follows: TGTGCCTGGGCCCTCCCGGGACTAGCGGGATCTGAGCAGTTCTTC. The rearrangement uses TRBV30 and TRBJ2-1, with 13 bases aligning to TRBD2. This CDR3 is built from 15 residues. V dropped 5 bases and J dropped 9; count of bases not matched to a gene: 10. Germline CDR1 is GTSNPN and CDR2 is SVGIG (reference sequence).

The CDR3 reads CASRPEGRGKPNTGELFF. The CDR3 nucleotides are TGTGCCAGCAGACCAGAGGGCAGGGGGAAGCCGAACACCGGGGAGCTGTTTTTT. J is TRBJ2-2 and V is TRBV9; 7 bases line up with TRBD1. The CDR3 totals 18 residues. J lost 0 bases, V lost 5 bases, and 13 bases had no gene match. The germline V gene has CDR1 SGDLS and CDR2 YYNGEE.

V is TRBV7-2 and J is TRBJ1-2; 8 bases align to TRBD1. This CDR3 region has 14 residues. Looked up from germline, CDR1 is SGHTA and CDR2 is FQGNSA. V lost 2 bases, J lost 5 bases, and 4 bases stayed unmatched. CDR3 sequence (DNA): TGTGCCAGCAGCTTATTGGACAGGGAGTATGGCTACACCTTC. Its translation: CASSLLDREYGYTF.

CDR3 sequence reads: CASSLGGGLAGSYNEQFF. CDR3 in DNA: TGTGCCAGCAGCTTGGGGGGGGGACTAGCGGGGTCCTACAATGAGCAGTTCTTC. The V and J genes are TRBV5-6 and TRBJ2-1; 13 bases are shared with TRBD2. Germline CDR1 is SGHDT and CDR2 is YYEEEE. The J segment lost 1 base and the V segment lost 0 bases, leaving 4 bases of the junction unmatched. CDR3 length: 18 residues.

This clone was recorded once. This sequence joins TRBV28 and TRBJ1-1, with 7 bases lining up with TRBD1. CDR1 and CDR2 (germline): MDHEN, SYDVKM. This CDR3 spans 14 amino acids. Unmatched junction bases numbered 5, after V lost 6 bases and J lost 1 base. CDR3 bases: TGTGCCAGCAGCATAAACAGGGGGAACACTGAAGCTTTCTTT. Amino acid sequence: CASSINRGNTEAFF. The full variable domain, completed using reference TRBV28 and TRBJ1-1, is DVKVTQSSRYLVKRTGEKVFLECVQDMDHENMFWYRQDPGLGLRLIYFSYDVKMKEKGDIPEGYSVSREKKERFSLILESASTNQTSMYLCASSINRGNTEAFFGQGTRLTVV.

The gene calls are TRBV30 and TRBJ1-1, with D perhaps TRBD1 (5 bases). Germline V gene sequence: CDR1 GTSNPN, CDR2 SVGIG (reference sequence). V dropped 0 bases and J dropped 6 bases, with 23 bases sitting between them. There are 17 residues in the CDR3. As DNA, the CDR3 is TGTGCCTGGAGTGTACTCTCCTTGGGCAGGGAATACTCTGAAGCTTTCTTT. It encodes CAWSVLSLGREYSEAFF.

The CDR3 DNA follows: TGTGCCAGTCAGGGGACAGGGGAAGGGGCTGAAGCTTTCTTT. It specifies CASQGTGEGAEAFF. This chain links TRBV6-5 with TRBJ1-1, with 10 bases lining up with TRBD1. Germline CDR1 reads MNHEY; CDR2 reads SVGAGI. The CDR3 totals 14 residues. Trimming cost V 9 bases and J 6 bases; bases outside gene matches: 10.

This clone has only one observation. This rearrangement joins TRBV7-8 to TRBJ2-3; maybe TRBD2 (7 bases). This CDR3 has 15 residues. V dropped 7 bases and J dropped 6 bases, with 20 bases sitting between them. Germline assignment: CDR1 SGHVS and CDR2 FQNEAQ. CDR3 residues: CASNPSGGGRDTQYF. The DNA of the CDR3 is TGTGCCAGCAACCCTAGCGGAGGGGGGCGGGATACGCAGTATTTT.

CDR3 region: CASTTILSSYNSPLHF. CDR3 sequence (DNA): TGTGCCAGCACTACTATTCTGAGCTCCTATAATTCACCCCTCCACTTT. V and J are TRBV28 and TRBJ1-6; D remains ambiguous. CDR3 length equals 16 residues. Germline lookup yields CDR1 MDHEN and CDR2 SYDVKM. The V gene lost 7 bases and the J gene lost 0 bases, with 13 bases spanning the gap.

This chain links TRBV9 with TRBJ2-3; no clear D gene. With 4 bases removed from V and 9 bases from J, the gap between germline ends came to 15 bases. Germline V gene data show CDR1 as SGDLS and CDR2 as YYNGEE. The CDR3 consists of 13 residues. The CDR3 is CASSPGGGHTQYF. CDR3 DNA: TGTGCCAGCAGCCCCGGTGGTGGGCACACGCAGTATTTT.

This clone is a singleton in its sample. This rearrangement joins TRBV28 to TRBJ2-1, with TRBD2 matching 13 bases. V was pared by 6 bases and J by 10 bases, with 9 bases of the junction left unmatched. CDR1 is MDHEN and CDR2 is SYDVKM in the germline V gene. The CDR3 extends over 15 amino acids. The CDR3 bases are TGTGCCAGCAGAACTAGCGGGGGGGCCTTGGGGGAGCAGTTCTTC. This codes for CASRTSGGALGEQFF. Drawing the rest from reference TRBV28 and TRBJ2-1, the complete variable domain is DVKVTQSSRYLVKRTGEKVFLECVQDMDHENMFWYRQDPGLGLRLIYFSYDVKMKEKGDIPEGYSVSREKKERFSLILESASTNQTSMYLCASRTSGGALGEQFFGPGTRLTVL.

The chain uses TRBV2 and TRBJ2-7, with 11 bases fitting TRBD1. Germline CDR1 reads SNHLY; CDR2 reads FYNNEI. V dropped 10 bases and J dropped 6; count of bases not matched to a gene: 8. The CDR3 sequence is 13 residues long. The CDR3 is CATPRDRGGEQYF. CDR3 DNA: TGTGCCACCCCACGGGACAGGGGGGGCGAGCAGTACTTC.

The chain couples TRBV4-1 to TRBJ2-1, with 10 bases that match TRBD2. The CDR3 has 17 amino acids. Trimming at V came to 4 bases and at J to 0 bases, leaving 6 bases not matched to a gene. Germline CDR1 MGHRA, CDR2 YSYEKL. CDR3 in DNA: TGCGCCAGCAGCCTAAGACCTAGCGGGAGCTCCTACAATGAGCAGTTCTTC. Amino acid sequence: CASSLRPSGSSYNEQFF.